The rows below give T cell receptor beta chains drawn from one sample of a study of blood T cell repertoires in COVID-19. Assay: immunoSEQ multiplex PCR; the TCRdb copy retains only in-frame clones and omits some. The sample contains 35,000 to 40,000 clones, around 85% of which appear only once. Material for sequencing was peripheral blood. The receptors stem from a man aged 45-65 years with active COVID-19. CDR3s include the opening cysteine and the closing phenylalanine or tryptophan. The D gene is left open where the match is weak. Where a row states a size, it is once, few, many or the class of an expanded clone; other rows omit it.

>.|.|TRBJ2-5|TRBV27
CASSRRGETQYF
TGTGCCAGCAGTCGGAGGGGAGAGACCCAGTACTTC
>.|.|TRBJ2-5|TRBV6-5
CASSYFQGAETQYF
TGTGCCAGCAGTTACTTCCAGGGTGCGGAGACCCAGTACTTC
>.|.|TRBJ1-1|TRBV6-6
CASRTGRTEAFF
TGTGCCAGCAGAACAGGGCGTACTGAAGCTTTCTTT
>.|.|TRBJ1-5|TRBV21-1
CASRENQPQHF
TGTGCCAGCAGGGAGAATCAGCCCCAGCATTTT
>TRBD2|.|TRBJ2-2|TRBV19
CASSMGRANTGELFF
TGTGCCAGTAGTATGGGGAGGGCGAACACCGGGGAGCTGTTTTTT
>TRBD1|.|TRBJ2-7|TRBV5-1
CASRRDRGPYEQYF
TGCGCCAGCAGGCGGGACAGGGGTCCCTACGAGCAGTACTTC
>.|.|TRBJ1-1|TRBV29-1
CSVAGPTEAFF
TGCAGCGTTGCGGGTCCGACTGAAGCTTTCTTT
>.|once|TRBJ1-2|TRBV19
CASRGLQGTLNYGYTF
TGTGCCAGTAGGGGACTCCAAGGGACCCTTAACTATGGCTACACCTTC
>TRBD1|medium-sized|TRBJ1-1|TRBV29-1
CSAGQARNTEAFF
TGCAGCGCTGGACAGGCTCGCAACACTGAAGCTTTCTTT
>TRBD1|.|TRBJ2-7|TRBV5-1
CASSAGQAYEQYF
TGCGCCAGCAGCGCCGGACAGGCCTACGAGCAGTACTTC
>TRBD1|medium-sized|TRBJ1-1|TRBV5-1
CASSSGTGGTEAFF
TGCGCCAGCAGCTCCGGGACAGGGGGCACTGAAGCTTTCTTT
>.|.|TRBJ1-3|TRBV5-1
CASSLVTGSNSGNTIYF
TGCGCCAGCAGCTTGGTGACAGGCTCTAACTCTGGAAACACCATATATTTT
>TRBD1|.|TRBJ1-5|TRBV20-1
CSASLTGGSQPQHF
TGCAGTGCTAGTTTAACAGGGGGGAGCCAGCCCCAGCATTTT
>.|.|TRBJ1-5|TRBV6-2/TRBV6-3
CASSYSSGVYQPQHF
TGTGCCAGCAGTTACTCGTCAGGGGTTTATCAGCCCCAGCATTTT
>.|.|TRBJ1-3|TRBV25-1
CATREGNSGNTIYF
TGTGCCACGCGGGAGGGGAACTCTGGAAACACCATATATTTT
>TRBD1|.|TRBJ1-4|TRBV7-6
CASGGQGREKLFF
TGTGCCAGCGGTGGACAGGGCCGGGAAAAACTGTTTTTT
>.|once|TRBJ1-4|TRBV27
CASSQLLGPNEKLFF
TGTGCCAGCAGCCAACTTCTGGGGCCTAATGAAAAACTGTTTTTT
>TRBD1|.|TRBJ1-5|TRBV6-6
CASRDRGAQPQHF
TGTGCCAGCAGGGACAGGGGGGCCCAGCCCCAGCATTTT
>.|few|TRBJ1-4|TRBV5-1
CASSTGTGGTNEKLFF
TGCGCCAGCAGCACCGGGACTGGGGGAACTAATGAAAAACTGTTTTTT
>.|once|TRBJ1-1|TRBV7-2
CASRSQPTGGAFF
TGTGCCAGCAGATCTCAGCCGACGGGTGGGGCTTTCTTT
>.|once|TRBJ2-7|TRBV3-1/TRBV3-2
CASSQDSTVSYEQYF
TGTGCCAGCAGCCAAGATTCTACCGTCTCCTACGAGCAGTACTTC
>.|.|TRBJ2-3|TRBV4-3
CASSQYIRERTTDTQYF
TGCGCCAGCAGCCAATACATCCGGGAGCGGACGACAGATACGCAGTATTTT
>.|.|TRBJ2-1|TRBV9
CASSVAVTARVDEQFF
TGTGCCAGCAGCGTAGCGGTGACAGCCCGAGTGGATGAGCAGTTCTTC
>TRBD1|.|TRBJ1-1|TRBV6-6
CASSIRDRGTEAFF
TGTGCCAGCAGTATCCGGGACAGGGGCACTGAAGCTTTCTTT
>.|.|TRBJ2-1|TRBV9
CASSVEGVAYNEQFF
TGTGCCAGCAGCGTAGAGGGGGTTGCCTACAATGAGCAGTTCTTC
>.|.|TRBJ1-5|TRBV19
CASATGWDQPQHF
TGTGCCAGTGCTACAGGGTGGGATCAGCCCCAGCATTTT
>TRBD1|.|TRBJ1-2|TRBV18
CASSKGAGLNYGYTF
TGTGCCAGCTCAAAGGGGGCAGGGTTGAACTATGGCTACACCTTC
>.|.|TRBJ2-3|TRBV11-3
CASSLGSGRLGTQYF
TGTGCCAGCAGCTTGGGTAGCGGACGATTAGGTACGCAGTATTTT
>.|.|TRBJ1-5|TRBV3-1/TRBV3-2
CASSHDPGSNQPQHF
TGTGCCAGCAGCCATGACCCAGGGAGCAATCAGCCCCAGCATTTT
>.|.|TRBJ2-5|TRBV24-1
CATTGTTPGTQYF
TGTGCCACCACAGGGACAACTCCGGGGACCCAGTACTTC
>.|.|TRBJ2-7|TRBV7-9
CASSLGASYEQYF
TGTGCCAGCAGCTTAGGGGCGTCCTACGAGCAGTACTTC
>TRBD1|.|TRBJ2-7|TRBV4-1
CASSLTGQGPYEQYF
TGCGCCAGCAGCCTAACGGGACAGGGGCCCTACGAGCAGTACTTC
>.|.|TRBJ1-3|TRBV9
CASSPTAPTAGNTIYF
TGTGCCAGCAGCCCCACCGCCCCAACGGCTGGAAACACCATATATTTT
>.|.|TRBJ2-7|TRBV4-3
CASSQGNRRGFEQYF
TGCGCCAGCAGCCAAGGGAATCGACGGGGGTTCGAGCAGTACTTC
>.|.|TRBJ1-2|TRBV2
CASNRIPDSYGYTF
TGTGCCAGCAACCGCATCCCGGACAGCTATGGCTACACCTTC
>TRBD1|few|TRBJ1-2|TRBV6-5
CASSYRGQGLYGYTF
TGTGCCAGCAGTTACCGCGGACAGGGCCTCTATGGCTACACCTTC
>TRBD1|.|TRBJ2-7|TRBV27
CASSPGSGQSSYEQYF
TGTGCCAGCAGTCCGGGATCGGGACAGAGCAGTTACGAGCAGTACTTC
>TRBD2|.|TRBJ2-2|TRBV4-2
CASSQGTRGFGELFF
TGTGCCAGCAGCCAAGGGACTAGAGGTTTCGGGGAGCTGTTTTTT
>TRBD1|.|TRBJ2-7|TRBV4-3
CASSQDRGGSPYEQYF
TGCGCCAGCAGCCAGGACAGGGGCGGTAGCCCCTACGAGCAGTACTTC
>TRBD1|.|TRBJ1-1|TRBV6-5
CASSQAGGGAEAFF
TGTGCCAGCAGCCAGGCAGGGGGTGGGGCTGAAGCTTTCTTT
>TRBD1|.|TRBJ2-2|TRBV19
CASHRDSNTGELFF
TGTGCCAGTCACCGGGACAGCAACACCGGGGAGCTGTTTTTT
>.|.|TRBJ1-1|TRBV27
CASKSPRSTEAFF
TGTGCCAGCAAAAGTCCGCGGTCCACTGAAGCTTTCTTT
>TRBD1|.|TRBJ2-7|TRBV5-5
CASSLWGQGGSEQYF
TGTGCCAGCAGCTTGTGGGGACAGGGAGGGAGCGAGCAGTACTTC
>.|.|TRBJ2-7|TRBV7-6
CASSLERGGSYEQYF
TGTGCCAGCAGCTTAGAAAGGGGGGGATCCTACGAGCAGTACTTC
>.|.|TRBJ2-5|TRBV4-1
CASSPGLYRETQYF
TGCGCCAGCAGCCCAGGGTTATACAGGGAGACCCAGTACTTC
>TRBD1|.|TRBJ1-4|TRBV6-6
CASRTGQASNEKLFF
TGTGCCAGCAGAACAGGACAGGCCTCTAATGAAAAACTGTTTTTT
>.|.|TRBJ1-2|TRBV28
CASSPDGGFHGYTF
TGTGCCAGCAGTCCCGATGGGGGCTTTCATGGCTACACCTTC
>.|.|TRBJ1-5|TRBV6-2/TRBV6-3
CASSYAAFDQPQHF
TGTGCCAGCAGTTACGCGGCTTTCGATCAGCCCCAGCATTTT
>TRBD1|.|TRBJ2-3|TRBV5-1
CASSYLPGTGASTDTQYF
TGCGCCAGCAGCTATCTTCCCGGGACAGGGGCTAGCACAGATACGCAGTATTTT
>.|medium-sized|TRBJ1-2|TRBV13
CASSLNGAGARGYGYTF
TGTGCCAGCAGCTTAAACGGTGCGGGGGCGCGAGGGTATGGCTACACCTTC
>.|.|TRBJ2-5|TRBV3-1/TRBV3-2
CASSQSKTQETQYF
TGTGCCAGCAGCCAAAGCAAGACTCAAGAGACCCAGTACTTC
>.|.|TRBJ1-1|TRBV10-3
CAISPPGLQGGAFF
TGTGCCATCAGTCCGCCGGGATTACAAGGTGGGGCTTTCTTT
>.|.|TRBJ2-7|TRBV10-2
CASSRTFIYEQYF
TGCGCCAGCAGTAGGACATTTATCTACGAGCAGTACTTC
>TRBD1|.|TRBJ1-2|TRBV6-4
CASTPQGAVWGYTF
TGTGCCAGCACGCCACAGGGGGCAGTGTGGGGCTACACCTTC
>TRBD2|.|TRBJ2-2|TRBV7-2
CASSLLRGGAGTGELFF
TGTGCCAGCAGCTTACTCCGCGGGGGGGCCGGGACCGGGGAGCTGTTTTTT